The present TCR beta chain was sequenced within a study of T cell responses to AZD1222 COVID-19 vaccine. At the level of the study: Timing groups of about 4 and about 12 weeks for second doses were pooled. General observations from the study: Elevations in Spike-specific TCR breadth and depth followed administration of two AZD1222 doses. Donors were largely white British and mainly female; clonal diversity was possibly underestimated. Close to half of all spike-specific TCRs reportedly target regions of the variants that are unmutated.

Clones were read by immunoSEQ multiplex PCR, and TCRdb kept only the in-frame ones, dropping some. Of about 130,000 clones listed, 85% to 95% are singletons. The V and J ends lost 5 bases and 1 base, in that order; junction bases with no gene match: 6. Germline V CDR1 and CDR2: MNHEY, SVGAGI. The CDR3 is 15 amino acids. A remark on this clone: No antigen is known for it.

The clonotype was recovered from an adult in good health. This chain uses TRBV6-5 with TRBJ1-1, with 8 positions matching TRBD1. The sequenced sample was peripheral blood, obtained on day 0 of AZD1222 vaccination. The CDR3 protein is CASSLGQATNTEAFF. CDR3 in DNA: TGTGCCAGCAGTCTGGGACAGGCGACGAACACTGAAGCTTTCTTT.